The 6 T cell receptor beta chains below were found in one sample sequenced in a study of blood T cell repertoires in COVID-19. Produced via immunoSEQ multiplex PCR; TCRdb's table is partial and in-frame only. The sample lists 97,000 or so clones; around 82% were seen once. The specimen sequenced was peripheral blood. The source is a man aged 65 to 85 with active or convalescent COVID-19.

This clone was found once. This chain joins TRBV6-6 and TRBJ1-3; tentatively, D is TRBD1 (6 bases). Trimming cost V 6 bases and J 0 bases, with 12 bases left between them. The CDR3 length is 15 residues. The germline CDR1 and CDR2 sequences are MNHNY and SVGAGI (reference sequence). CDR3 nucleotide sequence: TGTGCCAGCAGCCACGAGGGGGTCTCTGGAAACACCATATATTTT. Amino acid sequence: CASSHEGVSGNTIYF.

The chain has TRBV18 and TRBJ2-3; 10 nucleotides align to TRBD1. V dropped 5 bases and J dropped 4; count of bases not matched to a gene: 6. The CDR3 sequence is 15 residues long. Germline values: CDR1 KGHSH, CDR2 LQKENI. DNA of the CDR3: TGTGCCAGCTCAAACCGGGACAGGGGTGCAGATACGCAGTATTTT. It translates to CASSNRDRGADTQYF.

The CDR3 spells CASSYPVRGPGANVLTF. As DNA, the CDR3 is TGTGCCAGCAGCTACCCCGTGAGAGGGCCTGGGGCCAACGTCCTGACTTTC. The chain employs TRBV11-2 and TRBJ2-6, with a tentative D call TRBD2 (5 bases). The CDR3 contains 17 residues. Germline values: CDR1 SGHAT, CDR2 FQNNGV. V lost 4 bases and J lost 2, with 15 bases in between. Complete variable domain (other parts from reference TRBV11-2 and TRBJ2-6): EAGVAQSPRYKIIEKRQSVAFWCNPISGHATLYWYQQILGQGPKLLIQFQNNGVVDDSQLPKDRFSAERLKGVDSTLKIQPAKLEDSAVYLCASSYPVRGPGANVLTFGAGSRLTVL.

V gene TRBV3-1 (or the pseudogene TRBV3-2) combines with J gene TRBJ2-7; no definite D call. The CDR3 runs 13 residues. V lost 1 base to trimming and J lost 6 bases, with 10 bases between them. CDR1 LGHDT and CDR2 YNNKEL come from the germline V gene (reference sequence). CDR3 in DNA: TGTGCCAGCAGCCAAGCCCCGACGGGCGAGCAGTACTTC. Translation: CASSQAPTGEQYF.

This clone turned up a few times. This chain's CDR3 is CASSRVSDRVYEQYF. CDR3 nucleotides: TGTGCCAGTAGTAGAGTATCCGATCGAGTCTACGAGCAGTACTTC. This rearrangement joins TRBV19 to TRBJ2-7, with unresolved D. CDR1 is LNHDA, CDR2 SQIVND, per germline (reference sequence). The CDR3 has 15 amino acids. V gave up 4 bases and J gave up 3 bases, with 16 bases separating them.

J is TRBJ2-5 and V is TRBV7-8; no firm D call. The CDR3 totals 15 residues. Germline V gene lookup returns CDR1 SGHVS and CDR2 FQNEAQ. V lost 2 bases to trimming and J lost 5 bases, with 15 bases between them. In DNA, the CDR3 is TGTGCCAGCAGCTTAAGATGGGTAGACGGGGAGACCCAGTACTTC. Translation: CASSLRWVDGETQYF. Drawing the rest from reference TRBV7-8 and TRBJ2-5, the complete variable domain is GAGVSQSPRYKVAKRGQDVALRCDPISGHVSLFWYQQALGQGPEFLTYFQNEAQLDKSGLPSDRFFAERPEGSVSTLKIQRTQQEDSAVYLCASSLRWVDGETQYFGPGTRLLVL.